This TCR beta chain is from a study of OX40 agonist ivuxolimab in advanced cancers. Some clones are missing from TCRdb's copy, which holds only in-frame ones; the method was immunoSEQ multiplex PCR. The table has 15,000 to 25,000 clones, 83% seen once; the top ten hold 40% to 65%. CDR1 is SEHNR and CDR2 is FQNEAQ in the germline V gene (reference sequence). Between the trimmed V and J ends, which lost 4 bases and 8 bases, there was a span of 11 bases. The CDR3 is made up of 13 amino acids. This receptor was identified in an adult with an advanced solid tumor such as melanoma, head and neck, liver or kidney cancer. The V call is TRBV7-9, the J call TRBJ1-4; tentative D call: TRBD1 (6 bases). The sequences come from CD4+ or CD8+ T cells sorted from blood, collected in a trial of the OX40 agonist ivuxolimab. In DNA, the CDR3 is TGTGCCAGCAGCTGGGGGGCTAGCGAAAAACTGTTTTTT. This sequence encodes CASSWGASEKLFF.